The clone carrying this TCR beta chain was counted a single time. The source of the sample is a study of CD8 T cells in Susac syndrome. This CDR3 contains 12 residues. The ends were cut back, 7 bases at V and 1 base at J, with 10 bases in the middle. The germline CDR1 and CDR2 sequences are SQVTM and ANQGSEA. After extraction with the RNeasy kit, about 0.45 to 1 ug of the RNA was reverse transcribed using random hexamers. TCR beta CDR3 was amplified by immunoSEQ covering 54 Vbeta and 13 Jbeta. From the immunoSEQ multiplex PCR reads, TCRdb called clonotypes with MiXCR, one entry per CDR3 protein. Among roughly 330,000 distinct CDR3 sequences, under 95% were seen once, and the ten largest hold around 0.07%. It was treatment-naive patients with stable or active relapsing-remitting disease who made up the multiple sclerosis controls.

The J gene is TRBJ1-2, the V gene TRBV29-1, with a possible D match to TRBD1 (6 bases). The receptor comes from a human donor with multiple sclerosis. Sequencing was performed on CD4+ T cells from PBMCs. CDR3 region: CSDAGHNYGYTF. The CDR3 coding sequence is TGCAGCGACGCGGGACATAACTATGGCTACACCTTC.